These T cell receptor beta chains were read from a single sample in a study of type 1 regulatory T cells. No antigen has been identified for these receptors. Via MiXCR, TCRdb re-called the reads, giving one row per CDR3 protein. Among about 62,000 distinct CDR3 sequences, 60% to 65% were seen once, and the ten largest hold approximately 1.8%. Sequencing was performed on cultured non-Tr1 T cells, either the whole culture or a sorted T cell fraction (not recorded which). All receptors derive from a human donor in good health. CDR3s include the opening cysteine and the closing phenylalanine or tryptophan.

J gene	V gene	CDR3 protein
TRBJ1-4	TRBV20-1	CSARDQGINEKLFF
TRBJ2-3	TRBV6-5	CASSYRSSTGVEQYF
TRBJ2-1	TRBV7-2	CASSLASAEQFF
TRBJ1-2	TRBV6-1	CASSDAGRGEGYTF
TRBJ2-7	TRBV14	CASSQRGQASEQYF
TRBJ1-2	TRBV10-3	CAITGTGASYGYTF
TRBJ2-1	TRBV11-2	CASRGRSSLRYNEQFF
TRBJ2-6	TRBV29-1	CSVGDGANVLTF
TRBJ1-1	TRBV20-1	CSARDGLRGANTEAFF
TRBJ1-6	TRBV7-9	CASTSGNSPLHF
TRBJ2-3	TRBV20-1	CSARDLIAGGGTDTQYF
TRBJ2-3	TRBV20-1	CSASSGGRAGSTDTQYF
TRBJ2-7	TRBV7-2	CASSFRVADKQYF
TRBJ2-2	TRBV2	CASSEIGQGGGELFF
TRBJ2-6	TRBV5-5	CASSTGEGANVLTF
TRBJ2-6	TRBV20-1	CSAREGAGANVLTF
TRBJ2-3	TRBV12-3/TRBV12-4	CASSLRPRDFYTDTQYF
TRBJ2-5	TRBV7-2	CASSGSSDRLETQYF
TRBJ1-1	TRBV5-1	CASTPTASNTEAFF
TRBJ2-7	TRBV5-1	CASSLVGTEQYF
TRBJ2-2	TRBV29-1	CSVEEPMNTGELFF
TRBJ2-3	TRBV19	CASSIDGERTDTQYF